The sequence of this T cell receptor (beta chain) was determined in a study of identical twins. This clonotype turned up a few times. The target antigen is unknown. Study results and limitations: Its conclusions, products of cross-sectional statistical analysis, did not come from following the same donors.

TCRdb processed the 5' RACE reads anew with MiXCR; each CDR3 protein has one entry. Here the sample spans 400,000 to 550,000 distinct CDR3 sequences, 14% being singletons. The data also belong to a second study, concerning yellow fever vaccine responses in identical twins.

Sequenced sample: CD4+ T cells sorted from blood. This clonotype originated in a woman aged 18-29 years in good health.

The CDR3 loop reads CAISEQWVTGAVYTSSYEQYF. CDR3 DNA: TGTGCCATCAGTGAGCAGTGGGTGACGGGGGCCGTTTATACGAGCTCCTACGAGCAGTACTTC. The genes are TRBV10-3 and TRBJ2-7, with D possibly called TRBD1 or TRBD2 (6 bases each). Deletions cut 2 bases from V and 0 bases from J, with 29 bases between. CDR1 and CDR2 (germline): ENHRY, SYGVKD. The CDR3 is 21 residues long.